These 3 T cell receptor beta chains were sequenced from one sample in a study of T-cell memory formation after mild COVID-19. TCRdb passed the 5' RACE reads through MiXCR, listing each CDR3 protein once. Of around 250,000 distinct CDR3 sequences in the sample, 16% were seen once. The sample taken for sequencing was PBMCs or a T cell subset sorted from them (not recorded which). These receptors all come from a young man who had mild COVID-19 (a few samples of this study predate the infection). Cell type and time point are not known.

This clonotype was counted many times. The V and J genes are TRBV5-1 and TRBJ2-4; tentatively, D is TRBD1 or TRBD2 (5 bases each). Trimming took 4 bases from V and 8 from J, leaving 19 bases between them. The CDR3 has 15 amino acids. Per the germline V gene, CDR1 is SGHRS and CDR2 is YFSETQ. CDR3 nucleotide sequence: TGCGCCAGCAGCATCCTAGGGGCCGGAGGAGACATTCAGTACTTC. Translation: CASSILGAGGDIQYF.

The chain couples TRBV9 to TRBJ2-3; TRBD1 aligns across 12 bases. Germline loops: CDR1 SGDLS, CDR2 YYNGEE. This CDR3 contains 18 residues. The V segment lost 2 bases and the J segment 1 base; nucleotides outside the gene matches: 8. Here the CDR3 reads CASSVSGTGGVGTDTQYF. Written as DNA, the CDR3 is TGTGCCAGCAGCGTTTCCGGGACAGGGGGCGTTGGCACAGATACGCAGTATTTT.

The sample holds a few counts of this clonotype. This chain connects TRBV5-1 to TRBJ2-3; D remains ambiguous. The V gene lost 0 bases and the J gene lost 2 bases, with 7 bases spanning the gap. Per the germline V gene, CDR1 is SGHRS and CDR2 is YFSETQ. The CDR3 contains 14 residues. The CDR3: CASSLGSITDTQYF. The CDR3, as DNA: TGCGCCAGCAGCTTGGGATCTATCACAGATACGCAGTATTTT.